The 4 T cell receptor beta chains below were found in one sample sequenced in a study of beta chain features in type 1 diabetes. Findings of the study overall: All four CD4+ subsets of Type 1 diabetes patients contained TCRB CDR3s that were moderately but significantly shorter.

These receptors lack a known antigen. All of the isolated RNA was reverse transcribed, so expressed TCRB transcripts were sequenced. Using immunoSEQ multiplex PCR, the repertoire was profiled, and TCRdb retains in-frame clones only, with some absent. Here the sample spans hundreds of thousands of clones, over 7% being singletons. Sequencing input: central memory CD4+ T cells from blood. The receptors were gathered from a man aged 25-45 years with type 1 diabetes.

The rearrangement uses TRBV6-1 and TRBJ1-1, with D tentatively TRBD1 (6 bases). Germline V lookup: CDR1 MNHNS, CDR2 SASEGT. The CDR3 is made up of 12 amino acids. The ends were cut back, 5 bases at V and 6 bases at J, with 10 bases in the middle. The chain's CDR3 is CASSNTGSEAFF. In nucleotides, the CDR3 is TGTGCCAGCAGTAACACAGGGTCTGAAGCTTTCTTT.

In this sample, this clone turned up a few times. The CDR3 here is CSVRDRANTIYF. The CDR3 bases are TGCAGCGTCCGGGACAGGGCAAACACCATATATTTT. The rearrangement joins TRBV29-1 to TRBJ1-3, with 9 bases fitting TRBD1. The CDR3 has 12 amino acids. Trimming took 6 bases from V and 6 from J; bases not matched to a gene: 3. Germline-derived CDR1 and CDR2 are SQVTM and ANQGSEA.

Here the CDR3 reads CASSTEMGQTGELFF. The CDR3 bases are TGTGCCAGTAGTACGGAAATGGGACAGACCGGGGAGCTGTTTTTT. The V and J genes are TRBV19 and TRBJ2-2, with 7 bases matching TRBD1. This CDR3 contains 15 residues. Per the germline V gene, CDR1 is LNHDA and CDR2 is SQIVND (reference sequence). The junction had 7 bases not matched to a gene; V was cut back by 4 bases and J by 5 bases. The variable domain in full, with the rest retrieved from reference TRBV19 and TRBJ2-2, is DGGITQSPKYLFRKEGQNVTLSCEQNLNHDAMYWYRQDPGQGLRLIYYSQIVNDFQKGDIAEGYSVSREKKESFPLTVTSAQKNPTAFYLCASSTEMGQTGELFFGEGSRLTVL.

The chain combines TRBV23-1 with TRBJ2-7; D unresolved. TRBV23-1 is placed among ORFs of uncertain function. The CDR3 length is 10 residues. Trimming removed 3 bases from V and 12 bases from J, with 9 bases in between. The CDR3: CASSHAEGYF. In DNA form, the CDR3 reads TGCGCCAGCAGTCATGCGGAAGGGTACTTC.